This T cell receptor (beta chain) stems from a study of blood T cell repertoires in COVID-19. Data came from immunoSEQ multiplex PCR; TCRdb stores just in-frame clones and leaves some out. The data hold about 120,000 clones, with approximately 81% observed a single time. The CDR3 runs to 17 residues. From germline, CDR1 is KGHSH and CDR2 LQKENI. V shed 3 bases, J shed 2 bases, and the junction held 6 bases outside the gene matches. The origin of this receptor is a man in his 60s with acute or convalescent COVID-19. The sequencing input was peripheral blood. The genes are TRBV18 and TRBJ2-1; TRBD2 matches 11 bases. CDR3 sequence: CASSPLGLAVAYNEQFF. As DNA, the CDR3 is TGTGCCAGCTCACCGTTGGGACTAGCGGTGGCCTACAATGAGCAGTTCTTC.